The present entry profiles one T cell receptor beta chain with its context. Cohorts were based on clinical histories the participants reported. These data originate in a study of blood T cell repertoires in COVID-19. The overall study: The samples span acute and convalescent COVID-19 from the United States, Italy and Spain. In each case, the material was cDNA or gDNA derived from T cells, B-cell-depleted T cells, or PBMCs.

The CDR3 is made up of 12 amino acids. The V end was cut by 2 bases, the J end by 6 bases, with 7 bases between. The germline V gene encodes CDR1 MDHEN and CDR2 SYDVKM. In the original processing: Estimation of nucleated cell counts relied on the amplification of reference gene primers. Assay used: immunoSEQ multiplex PCR; TCRdb lists only in-frame clones, some missing. V, J and clone size derive from that table, while D and trimming were established from the DNA sequence. The profile shows approximately 290,000 clones, almost 90% of them singletons. The sequence came from a woman under 30 with acute COVID-19. V is TRBV28 and J is TRBJ1-1; a weak D match, TRBD1 (5 bases). Sequencing was performed on PBMCs or T cells enriched from blood (not recorded which). The CDR3 DNA sequence: TGTGCCAGCAGTTTAGCGACAGCTGAAGCTTTCTTT. It encodes CASSLATAEAFF.